The sequence of this T cell receptor (beta chain) was determined in a study of T cell changes during pregnancy in multiple sclerosis. V dropped 4 bases and J dropped 7; count of bases not matched to a gene: 10. The CDR3 has 17 amino acids. From germline, CDR1 is SGHRS and CDR2 YFSETQ. Repertoires were generated with immunoSEQ multiplex PCR, while TCRdb's copy carries only in-frame clones and drops some. The repertoire includes under 65,000 clones, about nine tenths of them detected once, and roughly 0.66% sits in the top ten. The rearrangement joins TRBV5-1 to TRBJ2-1, with 14 bases aligning to TRBD2. The starting material was CD4+ T cells from peripheral blood mononuclear cells, obtained after pregnancy. The clonotype was recovered from a female donor in good health, enrolled as a control in a pregnancy study. The CDR3 coding sequence is TGCGCCAGCAGCCCGATGACTAGCGGGAGGGCCGGAAATGAGCAGTTCTTC. The encoded protein is CASSPMTSGRAGNEQFF.